The clone carrying this T cell receptor (beta chain) was picked up a small number of times. The antigen remains unidentified. The data were obtained in a study of post-analysis software for immune sequencing data. Overall study: Recorded disease courses covered relapsing-remitting, secondary progressive and progressive-relapsing multiple sclerosis. Some patients had no subtype annotation.

General study points: Normalized Chao1 diversity in multiple sclerosis patients fell significantly below that of controls. F measure showed strong co-clustering of same-batch samples.

Included in the TCR beta cDNA libraries were unique molecular identifiers. With about 1 to 11 million T cells as the source, a few hundred thousand cDNA molecules resulted. TCRdb ran MiXCR on the PCR reads and lists one entry per CDR3 protein. The table includes 650,000 to 900,000 distinct CDR3 sequences, roughly 50% detected once. This receptor was identified in a girl under 18 with multiple sclerosis. Sequencing used blood.

CDR3: CATHGRASGYNEQFF. In nucleotides, the CDR3 is TGTGCCACCCATGGGAGGGCCAGTGGCTACAATGAGCAGTTCTTC. J is TRBJ2-1 and V is TRBV6-5; 7 bases fit TRBD2. The CDR3 runs 15 residues. The V segment lost 10 bases and the J segment 3 bases; nucleotides outside the gene matches: 12. CDR1 is MNHEY and CDR2 is SVGAGI in the germline V gene.